These 3 T cell receptor beta chains were sequenced from one sample in a study of blood T cell repertoires in COVID-19. Profiling relied on immunoSEQ multiplex PCR, and the TCRdb table lists in-frame clones only, not all of them. The sample yields about 130,000 clones, roughly 84% seen once. The specimen sequenced was peripheral blood. The origin of the receptors is a woman aged 80 or older with acute or convalescent COVID-19.

The genes are TRBV21-1 and TRBJ1-6; the D segment call TRBD1 is taken from the table without a DNA check. TRBV21-1 has pseudogene status. This CDR3 is built from 15 residues. Here the CDR3 reads CASSKGDRVGSPLHF. The CDR3 region has the DNA TGTGCCAGCAGCAAAGGGGACAGGGTCGGTTCACCCCTCCACTTT.

This CDR3 is CASSFRGDEQFF. The DNA of the CDR3 is TGTGCCAGCAGCTTTCGCGGCGATGAGCAGTTCTTC. V gene TRBV3-1 (or the pseudogene TRBV3-2) combines with J gene TRBJ2-1; D gene unclear. The CDR3 totals 12 residues. The germline V gene has CDR1 LGHDT and CDR2 YNNKEL (reference sequence). The ends were cut back, 5 bases at V and 8 bases at J, with 10 bases in the middle.

This rearrangement joins TRBV7-2 to TRBJ1-4; weak D call: TRBD1 (5 bases). Per germline, CDR1 SGHTA and CDR2 FQGNSA. The ends were cut back, 8 bases at V and 2 bases at J, with 12 bases in the middle. The CDR3 runs to 14 residues. CDR3: CASSTGGTNEKLFF. The DNA of the CDR3 is TGTGCCAGCTCCACGGGGGGTACTAATGAAAAACTGTTTTTT.